These 23 T cell receptor beta chains originate from one sample sequenced in a study of CD8+ T cells in alopecia areata. Sequencing templates came from extracted RNA that was reverse transcribed into cDNA. Here immunoSEQ multiplex PCR was the method, and the copy in TCRdb shows in-frame clones only, minus some. This table has approximately 200,000 clones, about 60% appearing once. The sample's treatment: oral pan-JAK inhibitor, 5-10 mg twice daily. The source was CD4+ T cells sorted from blood, collected at week 4, from a patient treated with tofacitinib. Receptors originate from a human donor with alopecia areata.

The rearrangement joins TRBV10-3 to TRBJ2-7, with D hard to call. Germline CDR1 and CDR2: ENHRY and SYGVKD. There are 14 residues in the CDR3. V lost 6 bases to trimming and J lost 1 base, with 13 bases between them. DNA for the CDR3: TGTGCCATCAGGCCGAGGATAGGATCCTACGAGCAGTACTTC. This gives the protein CAIRPRIGSYEQYF.

The rearrangement links TRBV6-5 to TRBJ1-2; 9 positions match TRBD1. In germline, CDR1 is MNHEY, CDR2 SVGAGI. V shed 5 bases and J 4 bases; nucleotides not matched to a gene: 5. The CDR3 runs to 14 residues. The DNA of the CDR3 is TGTGCCAGCAGTCGTGGACAGGGGACCTATGGCTACACCTTC. It yields the protein CASSRGQGTYGYTF.

The V call is TRBV2, the J call TRBJ1-4; TRBD1 agrees at 8 bases. Unmatched junction bases numbered 8, after V lost 6 bases and J lost 8 bases. Germline V gene sequence: CDR1 SNHLY, CDR2 FYNNEI. The CDR3 covers 14 residues. The CDR3 sequence: CASSRGDRLEKLFF. The DNA for the CDR3 is TGTGCCAGCAGCCGGGGGGACAGGCTAGAAAAACTGTTTTTT.

This chain links TRBV6-1 with TRBJ1-2; D perhaps matches TRBD1 (5 bases). Germline V lookup: CDR1 MNHNS, CDR2 SASEGT. V lost 2 bases and J lost 4, with 14 bases in between. This CDR3 comprises 15 residues. CDR3 amino acids: CASSEWTRSVYGYTF. The CDR3 bases are TGTGCCAGCAGTGAATGGACACGTTCGGTCTATGGCTACACCTTC.

The chain links TRBV27 to TRBJ2-3; no definite D call. Germline-derived CDR1 and CDR2 are MNHEY and SMNVEV (reference sequence). There are 13 residues in the CDR3. Trimming took off 6 bases at V and 10 bases at J, with 17 bases between the two ends. Written as DNA, the CDR3 is TGTGCCAGCAGACCTCGCCTGGACCAATCGCAGTATTTT. The encoded protein is CASRPRLDQSQYF.

This rearrangement joins TRBV30 to TRBJ2-7; D is uncertain. This CDR3 is 12 amino acids long. CDR1 and CDR2 from the germline V gene are GTSNPN and SVGIG (reference sequence). Trimming left V 2 bases short and J 4 bases short, with 9 bases between. The CDR3: CAWSPSLYEQYF. The CDR3 nucleotides are TGTGCCTGGAGTCCCAGCCTTTACGAGCAGTACTTC. Filled out from reference TRBV30 and TRBJ2-7, the complete variable domain reads SQTIHQWPATLVQPVGSPLSLECTVEGTSNPNLYWYRQAAGRGLQLLFYSVGIGQISSEVPQNLSASRPQDRQFILSSKKLLLSDSGFYLCAWSPSLYEQYFGPGTRLTVT.

The rearrangement links TRBV4-3 to TRBJ2-7; D is unresolved. Germline assignment: CDR1 LGHNA and CDR2 YSLEER. V lost 3 bases, J lost 2 bases, and 8 bases lay in between. The CDR3 loop spans 13 amino acids. The CDR3 here is CASSHDRTYEQYF. In nucleotides, the CDR3 is TGCGCCAGCAGCCACGACCGTACCTACGAGCAGTACTTC.

This clone was counted a few times. For the CDR3, the DNA is TGTGCCAGCAGTTTGGACCGGCGGGAGCTGTTTTTT. Its protein is CASSLDRRELFF. This chain joins TRBV6-6 and TRBJ2-2; D gene ambiguous. The CDR3 sequence is 12 residues long. Trimming stripped 4 bases from V and 9 bases from J, with 9 bases between. CDR1 is MNHNY and CDR2 is SVGAGI in the germline V gene (reference sequence).

This chain connects TRBV7-2 to TRBJ2-7; D remains ambiguous. With 4 bases removed from V and 0 bases from J, the gap between germline ends came to 10 bases. Germline CDR1 SGHTA, CDR2 FQGNSA. CDR3 length: 14 residues. This CDR3 reads CASSWPESSYEQYF. The DNA for the CDR3 is TGTGCCAGCAGCTGGCCCGAGAGCTCCTACGAGCAGTACTTC.

This clone was detected a few times. This chain links TRBV9 with TRBJ1-1, with 12 bases matching TRBD1. Germline assignment: CDR1 SGDLS and CDR2 YYNGEE. This CDR3 contains 18 residues. The trim removed 3 bases at V and 5 bases at J, leaving 14 bases unmatched. CDR3 sequence reads: CASSARDRGPRVGTEAFF. The CDR3 nucleotides read TGTGCCAGCAGCGCCCGGGACAGGGGGCCCCGCGTGGGGACTGAAGCTTTCTTT.

CDR3 amino acids: CASSSSWVGAAYNEQFF. The CDR3 DNA follows: TGTGCCAGCAGCTCTAGTTGGGTGGGAGCGGCCTACAATGAGCAGTTCTTC. The V call is TRBV7-2, the J call TRBJ2-1; TRBD2 is a possible D gene (5 bases). There are 17 residues in the CDR3. Germline CDR1 and CDR2: SGHTA and FQGNSA. The V end was cut by 4 bases, the J end by 2 bases, with 18 bases between.

The rearrangement links TRBV15 to TRBJ1-4; a possible D gene is TRBD1 (5 bases). The germline V gene has CDR1 LNHNV and CDR2 YYDKDF (reference sequence). V gave up 3 bases and J gave up 8 bases, with 16 bases separating them. CDR3 length equals 15 residues. Here the CDR3 reads CATSSQQASEEKLFF. CDR3 bases: TGTGCCACCAGCAGCCAACAGGCATCGGAGGAAAAACTGTTTTTT.

Concerning this clone itself: This specimen includes other DNA sequences encoding the same CDR3. The chain joins TRBV7-9 to TRBJ2-7, with a tentative D call TRBD1 (5 bases). Trimming cost V 5 bases and J 3 bases, with 11 bases left between them. This CDR3 region has 13 residues. The germline V gene encodes CDR1 SEHNR and CDR2 FQNEAQ (reference sequence). In DNA form, the CDR3 reads TGTGCCAGCAGCCGCCAGGGCAGCTACGAGCAGTACTTC. This sequence encodes CASSRQGSYEQYF.

This rearrangement joins TRBV4-2 to TRBJ1-2; the D gene is possibly TRBD1 (6 bases). This CDR3 comprises 18 residues. Germline V gene data show CDR1 as LGHNA and CDR2 as YNFKEQ. Trimming removed 4 bases at V and 0 bases at J, with 21 bases between. In DNA, the CDR3 is TGTGCCAGCAGCCGAGAGAATCCTTGGACAGAAGCTAACTATGGCTACACCTTC. It translates to CASSRENPWTEANYGYTF.

The chain has TRBV7-2 and TRBJ2-3; D gene unclear. V gave up 3 bases and J gave up 4 bases, with 14 bases separating them. The CDR3 totals 15 residues. Germline V CDR1 and CDR2: SGHTA, FQGNSA. CDR3 amino acids: CASSFSLVVADTQYF. CDR3 DNA: TGTGCCAGCAGCTTTAGCCTAGTAGTTGCAGATACGCAGTATTTT.

Regarding this clone: The junction and the germline gene differ at one end; a read error may be behind it. The V gene is TRBV2, the J gene TRBJ2-7; 10 bases match TRBD2. The CDR3 extends over 14 amino acids. Germline V CDR1 and CDR2: SNHLY, FYNNEI. Here the CDR3 DNA reads TGTGCCAGCAGTGCTGAGATAGGACTAGCGGTTCAAGACTTC. Translating it yields CASSAEIGLAVQDF.

The rearrangement uses TRBV7-9 and TRBJ2-3, with D unclear. In germline, CDR1 is SEHNR, CDR2 FQNEAQ (reference sequence). The length of the CDR3 is 14 residues. Trimming removed 5 bases at V and 3 bases at J, with 12 bases between. CDR3 residues: CASSPQARTDTQYF. The CDR3 DNA follows: TGTGCCAGCAGCCCGCAGGCTCGGACAGATACGCAGTATTTT.

This clone was observed at least ten times. The rearrangement joins TRBV25-1 to TRBJ2-2, with 9 bases fitting TRBD1. Germline-derived CDR1 and CDR2 are MGHDK and SYGVNS. The CDR3 totals 16 residues. The V gene end was trimmed by 4 bases and the J gene end by 5 bases; junction bases not matched to a gene: 8. CDR3 sequence: CASSAFGGTGTGELFF. CDR3 DNA sequence: TGTGCCAGCAGTGCCTTCGGGGGGACAGGGACCGGGGAGCTGTTTTTT.

This clone came up a few times. V gene TRBV30 combines with J gene TRBJ2-1, with TRBD2 matching over 10 bases. CDR1 is GTSNPN and CDR2 is SVGIG in the germline V gene (reference sequence). V lost 2 bases, J lost 6 bases, and 10 bases stayed unmatched. The CDR3 consists of 16 residues. The CDR3, as DNA: TGTGCCTGGAGTCCCCCCGGGGCTAGCGGGAGCAATGAGCAGTTCTTC. Translated: CAWSPPGASGSNEQFF.

The chain joins TRBV2 to TRBJ2-5, with TRBD2 identical over 9 bases. This CDR3 has 15 residues. The trim removed 2 bases at V and 2 bases at J, leaving 3 bases unmatched. CDR1 is SNHLY, CDR2 FYNNEI, per germline. Here the CDR3 DNA reads TGTGCCAGCAGTGAACCGGCGGGAGGGCAAGAGACCCAGTACTTC. Protein product: CASSEPAGGQETQYF. The whole variable domain, remainder taken from reference TRBV2 and TRBJ2-5, is EPEVTQTPSHQVTQMGQEVILRCVPISNHLYFYWYRQILGQKVEFLVSFYNNEISEKSEIFDDQFSVERPDGSNFTLKIRSTKLEDSAMYFCASSEPAGGQETQYFGPGTRLLVL.

The V call is TRBV29-1, the J call TRBJ2-7, with 9 bases fitting TRBD1. V shed 6 bases, J shed 2 bases, and the junction held 8 bases outside the gene matches. Per the germline V gene, CDR1 is SQVTM and CDR2 is ANQGSEA. The CDR3 sequence is 14 residues long. DNA for the CDR3: TGCAGCGTGAGCCGGGACAGGGTTACCTACGAGCAGTACTTC. Its translation is CSVSRDRVTYEQYF.

This clone has more than one count but fewer than ten. This chain connects TRBV25-1 to TRBJ1-4; no clear D. CDR1 and CDR2 (germline): MGHDK, SYGVNS. This CDR3 contains 15 residues. V lost 5 bases, J lost 7 bases, and 17 bases lay in between. The CDR3 region has the DNA TGTGCCAGCAGTAAAAACAGCTTGACCCCTGAAAAACTGTTTTTT. Protein sequence: CASSKNSLTPEKLFF.

The chain uses TRBV2 and TRBJ2-2, with 9 positions matching TRBD1. The CDR3 extends over 16 amino acids. With 2 bases clipped from V and 4 bases from J, the junction kept 5 bases outside the gene matches. Germline CDR1 is SNHLY and CDR2 is FYNNEI. This CDR3 reads CASSERDRAGTGELFF. In nucleotides, the CDR3 is TGTGCCAGCAGTGAACGGGACAGGGCGGGCACCGGGGAGCTGTTTTTT.